Below, 5 T cell receptor beta chains from the same sample are listed, as sequenced in a study of naive and memory T cell subsets. Adult healthy volunteers gave 2.5 ml peripheral blood for whole-blood RNA. Alpha and beta constant region primers primed reverse transcription for blood and skin samples. One entry per CDR3 protein results from TCRdb running MiXCR on the 5' RACE reads. The table includes about 20,000 distinct CDR3 sequences, around 3.9% detected once. The receptors come from a male donor in good health.

This clonotype showed up many times. The chain couples TRBV9 to TRBJ2-3; possibly TRBD2 for D (5 bases). This CDR3 has 20 residues. Germline V gene sequence: CDR1 SGDLS, CDR2 YYNGEE. Trimming pared 0 bases from V and 4 bases from J, leaving 27 bases between. Written as DNA, the CDR3 is TGTGCCAGCAGCGTAGAGTCGTATGTGAACGGAGGTTCGCGGGCAGATACGCAGTATTTT. As protein: CASSVESYVNGGSRADTQYF.

This clonotype has at least ten counts. The chain couples TRBV27 to TRBJ1-1; weak D call: TRBD1 (5 bases). Trimming stripped 3 bases from V and 5 bases from J, with 19 bases between. The CDR3 totals 16 residues. Germline CDR1 is MNHEY and CDR2 is SMNVEV (reference sequence). The CDR3 protein is CASSFGILRGETEAFF. The CDR3 nucleotides read TGTGCCAGCAGTTTTGGGATCCTGCGGGGGGAGACTGAAGCTTTCTTT.

This clonotype appeared many times. The rearrangement joins TRBV29-1 to TRBJ2-7, with a weak D call TRBD1 (7 bases). V was cut by 7 bases and J by 1 base, with 11 bases left in between. Germline V gene data show CDR1 as SQVTM and CDR2 as ANQGSEA. There are 12 residues in the CDR3. CDR3 protein: CSGGDRSYEQYF. CDR3 in DNA: TGCAGCGGGGGGGACAGATCCTACGAGCAGTACTTC.

This clonotype was counted between two and nine times. The chain has TRBV12-3 or TRBV12-4 and TRBJ2-7, with D perhaps matching TRBD1 (6 bases). The V end was cut by 5 bases, the J end by 2 bases, with 13 bases between. The CDR3 sequence is 14 residues long. For the CDR3, the DNA is TGTGCCAGCAGTCCGGACAGCTTTACCTACGAGCAGTACTTC. It encodes CASSPDSFTYEQYF.

This clonotype was seen at least ten times. The chain uses TRBV6-1 and TRBJ2-4; D is unclear. The CDR3 covers 14 residues. The V and J ends lost 2 bases and 0 bases respectively, with 5 bases between them. Germline CDR1 reads MNHNS; CDR2 reads SASEGT. CDR3 in DNA: TGTGCCAGCAGTGAATGGGGAGCCAAAAACATTCAGTACTTC. This codes for CASSEWGAKNIQYF.